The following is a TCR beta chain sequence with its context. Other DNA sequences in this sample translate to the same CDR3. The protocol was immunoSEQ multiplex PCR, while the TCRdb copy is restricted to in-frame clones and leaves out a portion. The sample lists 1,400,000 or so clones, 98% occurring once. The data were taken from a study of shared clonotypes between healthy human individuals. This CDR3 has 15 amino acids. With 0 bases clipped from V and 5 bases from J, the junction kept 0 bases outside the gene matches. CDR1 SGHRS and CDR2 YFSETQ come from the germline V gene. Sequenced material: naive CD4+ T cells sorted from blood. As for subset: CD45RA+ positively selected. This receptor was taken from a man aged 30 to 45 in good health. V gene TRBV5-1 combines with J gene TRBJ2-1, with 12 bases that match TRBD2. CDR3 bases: TGCGCCAGCAGCTTGGGGACTAGCGGGGACAATGAGCAGTTCTTC. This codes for CASSLGTSGDNEQFF.